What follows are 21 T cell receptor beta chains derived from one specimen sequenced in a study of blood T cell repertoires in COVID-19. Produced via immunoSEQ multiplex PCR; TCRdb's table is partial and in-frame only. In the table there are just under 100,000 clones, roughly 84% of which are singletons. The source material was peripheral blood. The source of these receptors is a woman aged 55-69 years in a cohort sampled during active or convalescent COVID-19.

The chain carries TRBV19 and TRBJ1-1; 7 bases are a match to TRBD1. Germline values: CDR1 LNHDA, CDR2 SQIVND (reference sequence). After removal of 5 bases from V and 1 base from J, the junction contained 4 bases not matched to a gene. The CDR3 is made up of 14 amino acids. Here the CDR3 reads CASSYRGGNTEAFF. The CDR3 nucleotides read TGTGCCAGTAGTTACAGGGGCGGGAACACTGAAGCTTTCTTT.

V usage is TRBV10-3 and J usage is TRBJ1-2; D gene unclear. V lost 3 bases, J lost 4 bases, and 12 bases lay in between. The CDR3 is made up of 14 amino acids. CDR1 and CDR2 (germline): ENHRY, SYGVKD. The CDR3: CAISDGGGLYGYTF. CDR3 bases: TGTGCCATCAGTGACGGCGGCGGTCTCTATGGCTACACCTTC.

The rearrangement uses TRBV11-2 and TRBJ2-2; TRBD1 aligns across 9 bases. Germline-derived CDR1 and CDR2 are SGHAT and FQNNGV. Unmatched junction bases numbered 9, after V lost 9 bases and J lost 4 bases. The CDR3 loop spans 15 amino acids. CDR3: CASSSRDRVTGELFF. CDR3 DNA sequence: TGTGCCAGTAGCAGCCGGGACAGGGTCACCGGGGAGCTGTTTTTT.

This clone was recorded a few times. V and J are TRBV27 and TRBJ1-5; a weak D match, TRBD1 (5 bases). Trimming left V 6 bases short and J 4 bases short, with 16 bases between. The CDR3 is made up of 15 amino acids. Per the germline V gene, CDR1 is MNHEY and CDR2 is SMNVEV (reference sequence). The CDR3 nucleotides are TGTGCCAGCAGGCCGGACGGGGGAATTAATCAGCCCCAGCATTTT. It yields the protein CASRPDGGINQPQHF.

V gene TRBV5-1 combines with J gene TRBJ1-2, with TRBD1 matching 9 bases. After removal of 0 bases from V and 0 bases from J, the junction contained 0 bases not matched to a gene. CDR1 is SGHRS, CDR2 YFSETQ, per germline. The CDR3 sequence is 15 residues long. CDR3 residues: CASSLGDRANYGYTF. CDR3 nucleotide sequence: TGCGCCAGCAGCTTGGGGGACAGGGCTAACTATGGCTACACCTTC.

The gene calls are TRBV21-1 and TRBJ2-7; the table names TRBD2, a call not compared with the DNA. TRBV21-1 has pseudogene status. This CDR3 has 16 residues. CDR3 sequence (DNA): TGTGCCAGCAGCAAAGCGGGTCGGGGGGTCACCTACGAGCAGTACTTC. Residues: CASSKAGRGVTYEQYF.

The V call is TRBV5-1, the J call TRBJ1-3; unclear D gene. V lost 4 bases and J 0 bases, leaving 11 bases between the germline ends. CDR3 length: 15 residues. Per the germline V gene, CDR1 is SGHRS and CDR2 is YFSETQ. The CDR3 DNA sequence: TGCGCCAGCAGCGGAGGGAGGAACTCTGGAAACACCATATATTTT. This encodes CASSGGRNSGNTIYF.

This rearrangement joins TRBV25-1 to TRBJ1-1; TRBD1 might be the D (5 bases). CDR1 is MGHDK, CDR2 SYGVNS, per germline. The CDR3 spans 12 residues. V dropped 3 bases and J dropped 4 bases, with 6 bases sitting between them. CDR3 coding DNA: TGTGCCAGCAGTGACGGGGGCACTGAAGCTTTCTTT. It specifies CASSDGGTEAFF.

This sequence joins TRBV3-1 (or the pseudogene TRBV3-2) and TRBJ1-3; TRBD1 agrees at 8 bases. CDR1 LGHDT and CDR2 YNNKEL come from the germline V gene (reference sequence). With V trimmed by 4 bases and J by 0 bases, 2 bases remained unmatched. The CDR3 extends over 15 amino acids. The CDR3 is CASSRTGSSGNTIYF. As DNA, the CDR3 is TGTGCCAGCAGCCGGACAGGGTCCTCTGGAAACACCATATATTTT.

In nucleotides, the CDR3 is TGTGCCAGTAGTATAACAGGGGTGAGGGCTAACTATGGCTACACCTTC. Residues: CASSITGVRANYGYTF. The chain is built from TRBV19 and TRBJ1-2; 7 bases fit TRBD1. Germline V gives CDR1 LNHDA, CDR2 SQIVND (reference sequence). This CDR3 contains 16 residues. Trimming at V came to 2 bases and at J to 0 bases, leaving 6 bases not matched to a gene.

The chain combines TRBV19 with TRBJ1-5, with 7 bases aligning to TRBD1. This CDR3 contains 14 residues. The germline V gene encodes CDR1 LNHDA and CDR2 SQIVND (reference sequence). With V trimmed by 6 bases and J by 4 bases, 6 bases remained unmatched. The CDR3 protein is CASSGDRLNQPQHF. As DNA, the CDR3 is TGTGCCAGTAGCGGGGACAGATTAAATCAGCCCCAGCATTTT.

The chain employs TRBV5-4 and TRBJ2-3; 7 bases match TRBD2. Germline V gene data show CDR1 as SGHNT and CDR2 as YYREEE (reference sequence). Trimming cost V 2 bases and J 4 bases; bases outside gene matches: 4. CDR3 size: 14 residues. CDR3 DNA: TGTGCCAGCAGCTTATCTCGGGGGGCAGATACGCAGTATTTT. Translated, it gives CASSLSRGADTQYF.

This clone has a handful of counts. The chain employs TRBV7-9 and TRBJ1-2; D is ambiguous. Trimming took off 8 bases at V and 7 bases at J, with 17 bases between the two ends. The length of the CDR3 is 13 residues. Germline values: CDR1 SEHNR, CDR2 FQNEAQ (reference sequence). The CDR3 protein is CASPRRGSTGYTF. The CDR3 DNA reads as TGTGCCAGCCCGCGTCGGGGATCTACTGGCTACACCTTC.

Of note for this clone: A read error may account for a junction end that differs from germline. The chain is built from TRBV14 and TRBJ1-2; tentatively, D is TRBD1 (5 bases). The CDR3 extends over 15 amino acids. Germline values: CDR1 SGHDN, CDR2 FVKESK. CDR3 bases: TGTGCCAGCAGACAAGATCGGCAGGGAGGGATGGAGGGGACCTTC. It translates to CASRQDRQGGMEGTF.

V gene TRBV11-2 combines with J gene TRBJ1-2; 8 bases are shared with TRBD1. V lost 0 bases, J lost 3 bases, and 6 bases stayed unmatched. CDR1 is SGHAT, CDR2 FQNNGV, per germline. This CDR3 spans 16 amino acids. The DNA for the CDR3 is TGTGCCAGCAGCTTAGATTACTCAGGGGGCCACTATGGCTACACCTTC. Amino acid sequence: CASSLDYSGGHYGYTF. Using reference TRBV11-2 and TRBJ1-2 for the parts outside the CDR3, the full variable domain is EAGVAQSPRYKIIEKRQSVAFWCNPISGHATLYWYQQILGQGPKLLIQFQNNGVVDDSQLPKDRFSAERLKGVDSTLKIQPAKLEDSAVYLCASSLDYSGGHYGYTFGSGTRLTVV.

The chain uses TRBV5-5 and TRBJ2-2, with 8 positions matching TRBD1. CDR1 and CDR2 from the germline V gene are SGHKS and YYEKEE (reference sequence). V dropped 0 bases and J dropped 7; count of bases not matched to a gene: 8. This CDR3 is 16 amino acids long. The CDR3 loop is CASSLAIGQGIGELFF. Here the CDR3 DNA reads TGTGCCAGCAGCTTGGCCATAGGACAGGGAATCGGGGAGCTGTTTTTT.

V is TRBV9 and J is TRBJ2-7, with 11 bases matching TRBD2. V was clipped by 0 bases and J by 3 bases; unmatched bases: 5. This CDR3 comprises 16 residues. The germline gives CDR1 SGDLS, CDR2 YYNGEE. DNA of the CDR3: TGTGCCAGCAGCGTAGGGCTAGCGGGAGGAGGCTACGAGCAGTACTTC. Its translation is CASSVGLAGGGYEQYF.

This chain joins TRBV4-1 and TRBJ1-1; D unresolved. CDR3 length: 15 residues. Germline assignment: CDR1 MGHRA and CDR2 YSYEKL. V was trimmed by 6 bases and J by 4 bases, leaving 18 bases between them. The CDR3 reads CASSLAGTSATEAFF. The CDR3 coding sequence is TGCGCCAGCAGTCTCGCGGGTACAAGCGCCACTGAAGCTTTCTTT.

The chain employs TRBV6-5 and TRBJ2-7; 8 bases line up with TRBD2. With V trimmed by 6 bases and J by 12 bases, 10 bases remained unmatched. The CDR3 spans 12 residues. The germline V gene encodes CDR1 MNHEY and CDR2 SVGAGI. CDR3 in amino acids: CASRLPGGLPYF. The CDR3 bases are TGTGCCAGCAGGCTACCGGGGGGGCTTCCGTACTTC.

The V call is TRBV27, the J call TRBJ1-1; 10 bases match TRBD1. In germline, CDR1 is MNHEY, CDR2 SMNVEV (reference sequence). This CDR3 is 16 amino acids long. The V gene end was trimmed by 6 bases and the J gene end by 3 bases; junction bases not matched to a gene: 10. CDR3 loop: CASSFVGQGKDTEAFF. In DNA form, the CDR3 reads TGTGCCAGCAGCTTCGTGGGACAGGGGAAGGACACTGAAGCTTTCTTT.

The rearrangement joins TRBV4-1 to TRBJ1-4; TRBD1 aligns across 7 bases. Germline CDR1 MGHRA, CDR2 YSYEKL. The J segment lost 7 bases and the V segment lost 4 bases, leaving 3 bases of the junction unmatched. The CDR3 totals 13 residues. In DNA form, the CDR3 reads TGCGCCAGCAGCCGAGGGGGCCTTGAAAAACTGTTTTTT. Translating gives CASSRGGLEKLFF.